This is a list of T cell receptor beta chains from one sample in a study of vaccination effects on CD4 cells after COVID-19. Method: immunoSEQ multiplex PCR; TCRdb's copy keeps in-frame clones and lacks some. The sample consists of some 22,000 clones, 71% of them appearing once. These TCRs are of unknown antigen specificity. This sample comprised CD4+ T cells from PBMCs cultured with HCoV-OC43 spike peptides, obtained before COVID-19 vaccination. All receptors come from a human donor who received a COVID-19 vaccine. CDR3s include the opening cysteine and the closing phenylalanine or tryptophan. A D gene is named only where the DNA matches it firmly. Size tells how often a clone was seen (once, few, many) or the class of an expanded clone, and some rows leave it out.

>TRBV29-1|13|-|-|TRBJ1-1
TGCAGCGTTGCCGGGCACACGAACACTGAAGCTTTCTTT
CSVAGHTNTEAFF
>TRBV15|14|few|-|TRBJ2-1
TGTGCCACCAGCAGACTCGACAGATACAATGAGCAGTTCTTC
CATSRLDRYNEQFF
>TRBV7-9|14|-|-|TRBJ1-1
TGTGCCAGCAGCATTCGGGCCTTGAACACTGAAGCTTTCTTT
CASSIRALNTEAFF
>TRBV5-1|15|-|TRBD2|TRBJ2-2
TGCGCCAGCAGCCCGGGACTAGCGGTCACCGGGGAGCTGTTTTTT
CASSPGLAVTGELFF
>TRBV4-1|17|-|TRBD1|TRBJ2-7
TGCGCCAGCAGCCAAAATACCGGGACAGGGTCTATCTACGAGCAGTACTTC
CASSQNTGTGSIYEQYF
>TRBV27|13|-|-|TRBJ2-3
TGTGCCAGCAGGGCGCGTGGCACAGATACGCAGTATTTT
CASRARGTDTQYF
>TRBV5-4|13|-|TRBD1|TRBJ1-2
TGTGCCAGCAGCACGGACAGGGAGCATGGCTACACCTTC
CASSTDREHGYTF
>TRBV15|14|few|-|TRBJ1-6
TGTGCCACCAGCAGACAGGGTTATAATTCACCCCTCCACTTT
CATSRQGYNSPLHF
>TRBV5-1|14|-|-|TRBJ1-1
TGCGCCAGCAGCTTCATCGGGAGGAGCGCTGAAGCTTTCTTT
CASSFIGRSAEAFF
>TRBV7-8|15|-|TRBD1|TRBJ2-1
TGTGCCAGCAGCTTGAGTGGACAGGGTTACAATGAGCAGTTCTTC
CASSLSGQGYNEQFF
>TRBV6-5|12|-|-|TRBJ2-1
TGTGCCAGCAGTTATCTCACAAATGAGCAGTTCTTC
CASSYLTNEQFF
>TRBV24-1|14|-|TRBD1|TRBJ2-3
TGTGCCACCAGTGAGGGACAGGGTGGAGATACGCAGTATTTT
CATSEGQGGDTQYF
>TRBV5-5|15|-|TRBD1|TRBJ2-7
TGTGCCAGCAGTTATACCGGGACAGATACCTACGGGCAGTACTTC
CASSYTGTDTYGQYF
>TRBV30|15|-|TRBD1|TRBJ1-6
TGTGCCTGTCCGGATAAGGGGGCCCGGAATTCACCCCTCCACTTT
CACPDKGARNSPLHF
>TRBV15|14|few|-|TRBJ2-2
TGTGCCACCAGCAGAGAACAAAGCACCGGGGAGCTGTTTTTT
CATSREQSTGELFF
>TRBV25-1|13|-|-|TRBJ2-7
TGTGCCAGCACTAGGACGGGCGCCTACGAGCAGTACTTC
CASTRTGAYEQYF
>TRBV3-1/TRBV3-2|17|-|TRBD2|TRBJ2-7
TGTGCCAGCAGCCACCCTTTAGGGGCTAGCGGGAACTACGAGCAGTACTTC
CASSHPLGASGNYEQYF
>TRBV7-9|14|-|-|TRBJ2-5
TGTGCCAGCAGCTTCACAGGGCTTCAAGAGACCCAGTACTTC
CASSFTGLQETQYF
>TRBV19|15|-|-|TRBJ1-5
TGTGCCAGTAGGAGGGGGGGATTTAGCAATCAGCCCCAGCATTTT
CASRRGGFSNQPQHF
>TRBV11-3|14|-|TRBD1|TRBJ2-1
TGTGCCAGCAGCCTAACAGGGGCTGGCAATGAGCAGTTCTTC
CASSLTGAGNEQFF
>TRBV24-1|15|-|TRBD1|TRBJ2-5
TGTGCCACCAGTGATCCCGGGACAGGGGAAGAGACCCAGTACTTC
CATSDPGTGEETQYF
>TRBV3-1/TRBV3-2|15|-|-|TRBJ2-3
TGTGCCAGCAGCCAAGTGGGCGGGGACACAGATACGCAGTATTTT
CASSQVGGDTDTQYF
>TRBV12-3/TRBV12-4|13|-|TRBD1|TRBJ1-2
TGTGCCAGCAGCCCACAGGGGGCGCGTGGCTACACCTTC
CASSPQGARGYTF
>TRBV9|15|-|-|TRBJ1-3
TGTGCCAGCGAAGATGGGGCTGGTTCGGGAAACACCATATATTTT
CASEDGAGSGNTIYF
>TRBV19|16|once|-|TRBJ1-1
TGTGCCAGTAGTATTTGGTCAATGGGCCTGAACACTGAAGCTTTCTTT
CASSIWSMGLNTEAFF
>TRBV18|15|-|-|TRBJ1-3
TGTGCCAGCTCAATTCAGGGTTCTGATGGAAACACCATATATTTT
CASSIQGSDGNTIYF
>TRBV11-2|11|-|-|TRBJ2-1
TGTGCCAGCAGCTCCAACAATGAGCAGTTCTTC
CASSSNNEQFF
>TRBV5-4|16|-|TRBD1|TRBJ2-1
TGTGCCAGCAGCTTCCCCGGGACAGAACTTCACAATGAGCAGTTCTTC
CASSFPGTELHNEQFF
>TRBV4-1|15|-|-|TRBJ2-7
TGCGCCAGCAGCCAAGGACGGTGGAGCTCCTACGAGCAGTACTTC
CASSQGRWSSYEQYF
>TRBV5-8|14|-|TRBD1|TRBJ1-2
TGTGCCAGCACCCGGGACAGGGGGAACTATGGCTACACCTTC
CASTRDRGNYGYTF
>TRBV2|15|-|-|TRBJ2-7
TGTGCCAGCAGTCAGGAACAGGGTTCCTTCTACGAGCAGTACTTC
CASSQEQGSFYEQYF
>TRBV4-1|17|-|TRBD1|TRBJ2-2
TGCGCCAGCAGCCAAGCCCGGGACAGGGGTACAAGGGGGGAGCTGTTTTTT
CASSQARDRGTRGELFF
>TRBV12-3/TRBV12-4|13|-|-|TRBJ1-1
TGTGCCAGCAGCCTACAGGTTAACACTGAAGCTTTCTTT
CASSLQVNTEAFF
>TRBV21-1|16|-|-|TRBJ2-3
TGTGCCAGCAGCAAAGAGCTGGGGCCCCGCACAGATACGCAGTATTTT
CASSKELGPRTDTQYF
>TRBV4-1|18|-|TRBD2|TRBJ2-5
TGCGCCAGCAGCCAGGATGGACTAGCGGGAGGAAGACAAGAGACCCAGTACTTC
CASSQDGLAGGRQETQYF
>TRBV6-1|13|-|-|TRBJ2-7
TGTGCCAGCAGTGAAAGCGAGGTCTACGAGCAGTACTTC
CASSESEVYEQYF
>TRBV7-9|13|few|-|TRBJ1-2
TGTGCCAGCAGCCCCGGACAGTTATATGGCTACACCTTC
CASSPGQLYGYTF
>TRBV9|16|-|TRBD2|TRBJ2-1
TGTGCCAGCACCACCTCGGGACTAGCGGGAGTAAATGAGCAGTTCTTC
CASTTSGLAGVNEQFF
>TRBV7-6|18|-|TRBD1|TRBJ2-5
TGTGCCAGCAGCTCGCCATGGGGCAGGGGGTATTCCGCGGAGACCCAGTACTTC
CASSSPWGRGYSAETQYF
>TRBV2|13|-|TRBD1|TRBJ2-3
TGTGCCAGCGGGCAGGGGGCTGAAGATACGCAGTATTTT
CASGQGAEDTQYF
>TRBV18|14|-|-|TRBJ2-1
TGTGCCAGCTCGGACTATAACGAGAACAATGAGCAGTTCTTC
CASSDYNENNEQFF
>TRBV5-1|13|-|-|TRBJ1-4
TGCGCCAGCAAAGCCAATATAAATGAAAAACTGTTTTTT
CASKANINEKLFF
>TRBV12-3/TRBV12-4|13|-|-|TRBJ1-5
TGTGCCAGCAGCCTTAAAAGCAATCAGCCCCAGCATTTT
CASSLKSNQPQHF
>TRBV6-5|15|-|TRBD2|TRBJ2-7
TGTGCCAGCAGTCGTCCCGGGACTAGCGACTACGAGCAGTACTTC
CASSRPGTSDYEQYF
>TRBV15|14|few|-|TRBJ1-1
TGTGCCACCAGCAGAGTGGCACTGAACACTGAAGCTTTCTTT
CATSRVALNTEAFF
>TRBV10-1|18|-|TRBD2|TRBJ2-7
TGCGCCAGCAGCCCGACACCAGGACTAAGGACTAGCGGGCACGAGCAGTACTTC
CASSPTPGLRTSGHEQYF
>TRBV3-1/TRBV3-2|15|-|TRBD1|TRBJ2-7
TGTGCCAGCAGCTTACGAGGGACAGCCCCCTACGAGCAGTACTTC
CASSLRGTAPYEQYF
>TRBV7-8|19|once|TRBD1|TRBJ1-2
TGTGCCAGCAGCTTAGCGGGTCGGACAGGGAAGGGAAGATCCTATGGCTACACCTTC
CASSLAGRTGKGRSYGYTF
>TRBV6-5|15|-|-|TRBJ1-5
TGTGCCAGCATCATTACGTTGGGACTCAATCAGCCCCAGCATTTT
CASIITLGLNQPQHF
>TRBV7-6|19|-|-|TRBJ1-3
TGTGCCAGCAGCTTAGATCCCTCACATCGTAGGCAAATCGGAAACACCATATATTTT
CASSLDPSHRRQIGNTIYF
>TRBV5-4|13|few|-|TRBJ1-2
TGTGCCAGCAGCTTCCTCTCTAACTATGGCTACACCTTC
CASSFLSNYGYTF
>TRBV3-1/TRBV3-2|15|-|-|TRBJ1-3
TGTGCCAGCAGCAATACGGGGAACTCTGGAAACACCATATATTTT
CASSNTGNSGNTIYF